A selection of T cell receptor beta chains follows, all from one sample in a study of long-term antiretroviral therapy in people with HIV. Some clones are missing from TCRdb's copy, which holds only in-frame ones; the method was immunoSEQ multiplex PCR. Found here are some 40,000 clones, under 85% of them singletons; the top ten hold 6.2%. The specimen was unsorted PBMCs, collected 1 year after starting antiretroviral therapy. The receptors originated from a man aged 18 to 29 with HIV. Each CDR3 is given with its conserved first and last residue. The order of the fields is V gene, J gene, D gene, CDR3 protein, CDR3 DNA. The D gene is left open where the match is weak.

TRBV7-6	TRBJ2-2	.	CASSLAGTREAGELFF	TGTGCCAGCAGCTTAGCCGGGACCAGGGAGGCCGGGGAGCTGTTTTTT
TRBV29-1	TRBJ2-2	.	CSVTTAGELFF	TGCAGCGTTACTACCGCGGGGGAGCTGTTTTTT
TRBV18	TRBJ2-7	TRBD2	CASSPTSGRLDEQYF	TGTGCCAGCTCACCGACTAGCGGGAGACTGGACGAGCAGTACTTC
TRBV5-6	TRBJ1-1	.	CASSFGTFF	TGTGCCAGCAGCTTCGGGACTTTCTTT
TRBV10-3	TRBJ2-7	TRBD1	CAISGTGETYEQYF	TGTGCCATCAGTGGGACAGGGGAAACCTACGAGCAGTACTTC
TRBV28	TRBJ2-1	.	CASVSYNEQFF	TGTGCCAGCGTGAGCTACAATGAGCAGTTCTTC
TRBV28	TRBJ2-5	TRBD1	CASTDGTVKRTQYF	TGTGCCAGCACCGATGGGACAGTCAAGAGGACCCAGTACTTC
TRBV19	TRBJ2-5	TRBD2	CASSITAGEETQYF	TGTGCCAGTAGTATAACAGCGGGAGAGGAGACCCAGTACTTC
TRBV4-1	TRBJ1-2	.	CASSQSEGREGYGYTF	TGCGCCAGCAGCCAGTCGGAGGGCAGGGAGGGCTATGGCTACACCTTC
TRBV6-1	TRBJ2-7	.	CASSWRDYEQYF	TGTGCCAGCAGTTGGAGGGATTACGAGCAGTACTTC
TRBV5-1	TRBJ2-1	.	CASSLTGSSYNEQFF	TGCGCCAGCAGCTTAACCGGCAGCTCCTACAATGAGCAGTTCTTC
TRBV7-7	TRBJ1-1	.	CASSLSEGHTEAFF	TGTGCTAGCAGCCTTTCTGAGGGGCACACTGAAGCTTTCTTT
TRBV12-5	TRBJ2-7	TRBD1	CASGFGDSYEQYF	TGTGCTAGTGGTTTCGGGGACAGCTACGAGCAGTACTTC
TRBV13	TRBJ2-1	TRBD1	CASSVGRQGSYNEQFF	TGTGCCAGCAGCGTGGGTCGACAGGGATCCTACAATGAGCAGTTCTTC
TRBV9	TRBJ2-3	TRBD2	CASSYRLAGGPYTQYF	TGTGCCAGCAGCTACCGACTAGCGGGAGGGCCTTATACGCAGTATTTT